A selection of T cell receptor beta chains follows, all from one sample in a study of blood T cells in healthy people across ages. TCRdb recomputed calls from the 5' RACE reads with MiXCR, one row per CDR3 protein. There are about 1,800,000 distinct CDR3 sequences in the sample; 28% occur only once, and less than 9.5% lies in the top ten. Sequencing used blood. The source is a woman aged 25-40 years in good health. Both conserved end residues are part of each CDR3. The order of the fields is V gene, clone size, J gene, D gene, CDR3 protein, CDR3 DNA. D genes are given only for firm matches. The size of a clone is reported for some rows only, either as once, few or many, or as a class for expanded clones.

v_call: TRBV3-1; clone_size: NA; j_call: TRBJ1-6; d_call: NA; cdr3_aa: CASSLSGGQAHSPLHF; cdr3_nt: TGTGCCAGCAGCCTATCGGGGGGCCAGGCCCATTCACCCCTCCACTTT
v_call: TRBV7-2; clone_size: many; j_call: TRBJ2-4; d_call: NA; cdr3_aa: CASSSERGPAKNIQYF; cdr3_nt: TGTGCCAGCAGCTCGGAAAGGGGCCCAGCCAAAAACATTCAGTACTTC
v_call: TRBV24-1; clone_size: NA; j_call: TRBJ2-4; d_call: NA; cdr3_aa: CTTSDSHGGNIQYF; cdr3_nt: TGTACCACCAGTGATTCTCACGGCGGCAACATTCAGTACTTC
v_call: TRBV2; clone_size: many; j_call: TRBJ2-7; d_call: NA; cdr3_aa: CASMVGTQSYEQYF; cdr3_nt: TGTGCCAGCATGGTTGGGACTCAATCCTACGAGCAGTACTTC
v_call: TRBV4-1; clone_size: NA; j_call: TRBJ1-4; d_call: TRBD1; cdr3_aa: CASSQSGGRGNEKLFF; cdr3_nt: TGCGCCAGCAGCCAGAGCGGCGGCAGGGGGAATGAAAAACTGTTTTTT
v_call: TRBV28; clone_size: NA; j_call: TRBJ1-2; d_call: NA; cdr3_aa: CASTRYPDYGYTF; cdr3_nt: TGTGCCAGCACCCGATACCCTGACTATGGCTACACCTTC
v_call: TRBV28; clone_size: NA; j_call: TRBJ1-2; d_call: NA; cdr3_aa: CASSFTGTGLYGYTF; cdr3_nt: TGTGCCAGCAGTTTCACCGGGACCGGACTGTATGGCTACACCTTC
v_call: TRBV7-2; clone_size: many; j_call: TRBJ2-7; d_call: TRBD2; cdr3_aa: CASSQLAVSYEQYF; cdr3_nt: TGTGCCAGCAGCCAACTAGCGGTCTCCTACGAGCAGTACTTC
v_call: TRBV20-1; clone_size: many; j_call: TRBJ2-5; d_call: TRBD1; cdr3_aa: CSAQGDLGETQYF; cdr3_nt: TGCAGTGCTCAGGGGGATCTTGGGGAGACCCAGTACTTC
v_call: TRBV15; clone_size: many; j_call: TRBJ1-2; d_call: NA; cdr3_aa: CATSRELLLGDYGYTF; cdr3_nt: TGTGCCACCAGCAGAGAACTGCTTCTAGGCGACTATGGCTACACCTTC
v_call: TRBV5-1; clone_size: few; j_call: TRBJ2-3; d_call: TRBD2; cdr3_aa: CASSSAPGLASTDTQYF; cdr3_nt: TGCGCCAGCAGCTCCGCGCCGGGACTAGCTAGCACAGATACGCAGTATTTT
v_call: TRBV12-5; clone_size: NA; j_call: TRBJ2-1; d_call: NA; cdr3_aa: CASGPRDSPWGDEQFF; cdr3_nt: TGTGCTAGTGGACCCCGGGACTCCCCATGGGGGGATGAGCAGTTCTTC
v_call: TRBV12-3/TRBV12-4; clone_size: many; j_call: TRBJ1-5; d_call: NA; cdr3_aa: CASSSLTGNQPQHF; cdr3_nt: TGTGCCAGCAGTTCCCTTACCGGCAATCAGCCCCAGCATTTT
v_call: TRBV5-1; clone_size: many; j_call: TRBJ2-7; d_call: TRBD2; cdr3_aa: CASSFGTSPDEQYF; cdr3_nt: TGCGCCAGCAGCTTTGGGACTAGTCCTGACGAGCAGTACTTC
v_call: TRBV15; clone_size: few; j_call: TRBJ2-3; d_call: NA; cdr3_aa: CATSRDRAYTDTQYF; cdr3_nt: TGTGCCACCAGCAGAGACAGGGCTTACACAGATACGCAGTATTTT
v_call: TRBV4-1; clone_size: NA; j_call: TRBJ2-7; d_call: NA; cdr3_aa: CASSFLRGQPTYEQYF; cdr3_nt: TGCGCCAGCAGCTTCCTCAGGGGCCAACCAACCTACGAGCAGTACTTC
v_call: TRBV12-3/TRBV12-4; clone_size: NA; j_call: TRBJ2-3; d_call: TRBD2; cdr3_aa: CASSSNPGTSGGAQDTQYF; cdr3_nt: TGTGCCAGCAGTTCCAATCCCGGGACTAGCGGGGGGGCCCAAGATACGCAGTATTTT
v_call: TRBV20-1; clone_size: few; j_call: TRBJ2-2; d_call: NA; cdr3_aa: CSAQGTGELFF; cdr3_nt: TGCAGTGCGCAGGGGACCGGGGAGCTGTTTTTT
v_call: TRBV5-1; clone_size: NA; j_call: TRBJ2-1; d_call: TRBD1; cdr3_aa: CASMEVGTGSYNEQFF; cdr3_nt: TGCGCCAGCATGGAAGTAGGGACAGGGTCCTACAATGAGCAGTTCTTC
v_call: TRBV4-1; clone_size: NA; j_call: TRBJ2-7; d_call: TRBD2; cdr3_aa: CASSQDGTSGEDSYEQYF; cdr3_nt: TGCGCCAGCAGCCAAGATGGGACTAGCGGGGAAGACTCCTACGAGCAGTACTTC
v_call: TRBV9; clone_size: NA; j_call: TRBJ1-2; d_call: NA; cdr3_aa: CASNRDGRQANYGYTF; cdr3_nt: TGTGCCAGCAACCGGGACGGAAGGCAAGCTAACTATGGCTACACCTTC
v_call: TRBV20-1; clone_size: NA; j_call: TRBJ1-4; d_call: NA; cdr3_aa: CSARGEEKLFF; cdr3_nt: TGCAGTGCTAGAGGGGAGGAAAAACTGTTTTTT
v_call: TRBV20-1; clone_size: few; j_call: TRBJ1-5; d_call: TRBD1; cdr3_aa: CGARMTGGSQPQHF; cdr3_nt: TGCGGTGCTAGGATGACAGGGGGCAGTCAGCCCCAGCATTTT
v_call: TRBV18; clone_size: NA; j_call: TRBJ1-4; d_call: NA; cdr3_aa: CASSQQATNEKLFF; cdr3_nt: TGTGCCAGCTCCCAGCAAGCAACTAATGAAAAACTGTTTTTT
v_call: TRBV20-1; clone_size: NA; j_call: TRBJ2-7; d_call: NA; cdr3_aa: CSALPSVGVTSTYEQYF; cdr3_nt: TGCAGTGCTCTCCCTTCGGTGGGCGTTACTTCAACCTACGAGCAGTACTTC
v_call: TRBV12-3/TRBV12-4; clone_size: NA; j_call: TRBJ1-5; d_call: NA; cdr3_aa: CASSPSQYRADQPQHF; cdr3_nt: TGTGCCAGCAGTCCTTCACAATACAGGGCCGATCAGCCCCAGCATTTT
v_call: TRBV4-1; clone_size: NA; j_call: TRBJ2-5; d_call: TRBD1; cdr3_aa: CASSQVPDRERETQYF; cdr3_nt: TGCGCCAGCAGCCAAGTGCCTGACAGGGAGAGGGAGACCCAGTACTTC
v_call: TRBV6-5; clone_size: few; j_call: TRBJ1-5; d_call: NA; cdr3_aa: CASSPNPGRPNQPQHF; cdr3_nt: TGTGCCAGCAGTCCAAACCCAGGACGGCCAAATCAGCCCCAGCATTTT
v_call: TRBV27; clone_size: few; j_call: TRBJ2-7; d_call: TRBD1; cdr3_aa: CASSEGQGRPYEQYF; cdr3_nt: TGTGCCAGCAGTGAAGGACAGGGCAGACCCTACGAGCAGTACTTC
v_call: TRBV5-6; clone_size: NA; j_call: TRBJ1-4; d_call: TRBD1; cdr3_aa: CASSGTAWGKLFF; cdr3_nt: TGTGCCAGCAGCGGGACAGCCTGGGGAAAACTGTTTTTT
v_call: TRBV20-1; clone_size: many; j_call: TRBJ2-7; d_call: NA; cdr3_aa: CSAEAPSYEQYF; cdr3_nt: TGCAGTGCTGAGGCGCCGTCCTACGAGCAGTACTTC
v_call: TRBV5-1; clone_size: few; j_call: TRBJ2-1; d_call: TRBD2; cdr3_aa: CASSPSTSEGEQFF; cdr3_nt: TGCGCCAGCAGCCCCTCGACTAGCGAGGGTGAGCAGTTCTTC
v_call: TRBV12-3/TRBV12-4; clone_size: NA; j_call: TRBJ1-2; d_call: TRBD1; cdr3_aa: CASTETGGFNGYTF; cdr3_nt: TGTGCCAGCACCGAGACAGGGGGCTTCAATGGCTACACCTTC
v_call: TRBV7-3; clone_size: many; j_call: TRBJ2-1; d_call: TRBD2; cdr3_aa: CASSTQAGGPGNEQFF; cdr3_nt: TGTGCCAGCAGCACCCAGGCGGGGGGGCCAGGCAATGAGCAGTTCTTC
v_call: TRBV4-1; clone_size: NA; j_call: TRBJ2-1; d_call: NA; cdr3_aa: CASSQDSVREVYNEQFF; cdr3_nt: TGCGCCAGCAGCCAAGATAGCGTCCGCGAGGTGTACAATGAGCAGTTCTTC
v_call: TRBV5-1; clone_size: few; j_call: TRBJ2-7; d_call: TRBD2; cdr3_aa: CASSRGTSALGNYEQYF; cdr3_nt: TGCGCCAGCAGCAGGGGGACTAGCGCCCTCGGGAATTACGAGCAGTACTTC
v_call: TRBV7-2; clone_size: few; j_call: TRBJ2-7; d_call: TRBD1; cdr3_aa: CASRLTGNHEQYF; cdr3_nt: TGTGCCAGCAGGTTGACAGGGAACCACGAGCAGTACTTC
v_call: TRBV28; clone_size: few; j_call: TRBJ1-5; d_call: NA; cdr3_aa: CATKGGGLYQPQHF; cdr3_nt: TGTGCCACCAAGGGGGGGGGTTTGTATCAGCCCCAGCATTTT
v_call: TRBV20-1; clone_size: NA; j_call: TRBJ2-2; d_call: TRBD2; cdr3_aa: CSARGGRAGTGELFF; cdr3_nt: TGCAGTGCTAGAGGCGGGAGGGCCGGCACCGGGGAGCTGTTTTTT
v_call: TRBV5-1; clone_size: NA; j_call: TRBJ1-2; d_call: NA; cdr3_aa: CASSVTAGDYGYTF; cdr3_nt: TGCGCCAGCAGCGTAACAGCGGGGGACTATGGCTACACCTTC
v_call: TRBV10-2; clone_size: many; j_call: TRBJ2-3; d_call: TRBD2; cdr3_aa: CASSEFYAGGSTDTQYF; cdr3_nt: TGCGCCAGCAGTGAGTTCTACGCGGGAGGTAGCACAGATACGCAGTATTTT
v_call: TRBV20-1; clone_size: NA; j_call: TRBJ2-7; d_call: NA; cdr3_aa: CSAVRGISTYEQYF; cdr3_nt: TGCAGTGCTGTCAGGGGTATTTCGACCTACGAGCAGTACTTC
v_call: TRBV7-2; clone_size: few; j_call: TRBJ2-1; d_call: TRBD2; cdr3_aa: CASSLRTSRDGQFF; cdr3_nt: TGTGCCAGCAGCTTAAGGACTAGCCGGGATGGGCAGTTCTTC
v_call: TRBV2; clone_size: few; j_call: TRBJ2-3; d_call: NA; cdr3_aa: CASSEKGRGPDTQYF; cdr3_nt: TGTGCCAGCAGTGAAAAGGGCAGGGGCCCCGATACGCAGTATTTT
v_call: TRBV5-1; clone_size: many; j_call: TRBJ2-1; d_call: NA; cdr3_aa: CASRLAQVYNEQFF; cdr3_nt: TGCGCCAGCAGATTGGCACAGGTATACAATGAGCAGTTCTTC
v_call: TRBV9; clone_size: few; j_call: TRBJ1-5; d_call: NA; cdr3_aa: CASSVGFNQPQHF; cdr3_nt: TGTGCCAGCAGCGTTGGCTTTAATCAGCCCCAGCATTTT
v_call: TRBV29-1; clone_size: few; j_call: TRBJ1-2; d_call: TRBD1; cdr3_aa: CSVVNRGYGYTF; cdr3_nt: TGCAGCGTTGTCAACAGGGGATATGGCTACACCTTC
v_call: TRBV25-1; clone_size: NA; j_call: TRBJ2-7; d_call: TRBD2; cdr3_aa: CASSGTLAGLSGEQYF; cdr3_nt: TGTGCCAGCAGTGGAACACTAGCGGGGCTTTCCGGTGAGCAGTACTTC
v_call: TRBV20-1; clone_size: NA; j_call: TRBJ2-7; d_call: TRBD2; cdr3_aa: CSARDPTSGKQYF; cdr3_nt: TGCAGTGCTAGAGACCCTACTAGCGGGAAGCAGTACTTC
v_call: TRBV30; clone_size: NA; j_call: TRBJ1-1; d_call: NA; cdr3_aa: CAWSEERGTEAFF; cdr3_nt: TGTGCCTGGAGTGAGGAAAGAGGCACTGAAGCTTTCTTT
v_call: TRBV12-3/TRBV12-4; clone_size: NA; j_call: TRBJ2-1; d_call: TRBD1; cdr3_aa: CASSFPGQGADEQFF; cdr3_nt: TGTGCCAGCAGTTTCCCGGGACAGGGGGCGGATGAGCAGTTCTTC
v_call: TRBV5-1; clone_size: NA; j_call: TRBJ1-2; d_call: TRBD1; cdr3_aa: CASRLQGADGCTF; cdr3_nt: TGCGCCAGCAGACTACAGGGGGCCGATGGCTGCACCTTC
v_call: TRBV28; clone_size: few; j_call: TRBJ2-3; d_call: NA; cdr3_aa: CASGEGLSGSTDTQYF; cdr3_nt: TGTGCCAGCGGGGAAGGCCTTTCAGGGTCCACAGATACGCAGTATTTT